These 21 T cell receptor beta chains were all obtained from the same sample, sequenced in a study of Ad26.COV2.S vaccination and SARS-CoV-2 variants. The method was immunoSEQ multiplex PCR; TCRdb's version includes in-frame clones alone and lacks a portion of them. Of hundreds of thousands of clones listed, just over 90% are singletons. Sequenced here: peripheral blood, sampled after recovery from COVID-19. These receptors came from a human donor who had recovered from COVID-19.

The chain employs TRBV7-9 and TRBJ2-1; D gene uncertain. This CDR3 comprises 11 residues. CDR1 is SEHNR and CDR2 is FQNEAQ in the germline V gene (reference sequence). Trimming stripped 4 bases from V and 9 bases from J, with 7 bases between. The CDR3 loop reads CASSWSPEQFF. Written as DNA, the CDR3 is TGTGCCAGCAGCTGGTCCCCTGAGCAGTTCTTC.

The chain employs TRBV28 and TRBJ1-2; 8 nucleotides line up with TRBD1. The CDR3 consists of 16 residues. V lost 7 bases and J lost 0; bases outside the gene matches: 10. Germline V lookup: CDR1 MDHEN, CDR2 SYDVKM. This CDR3 is CASTNHAGGTNYGYTF. DNA of the CDR3: TGTGCCAGCACCAACCACGCAGGGGGCACTAACTATGGCTACACCTTC.

V and J are TRBV2 and TRBJ1-1; the D is unclear. The germline CDR1 and CDR2 sequences are SNHLY and FYNNEI. The CDR3 consists of 13 residues. V lost 7 bases, J lost 0 bases, and 9 bases lay in between. The CDR3 protein is CASNGRVNTEAFF. The CDR3 nucleotides are TGTGCCAGCAACGGCCGGGTGAACACTGAAGCTTTCTTT.

The chain is built from TRBV6-6 and TRBJ1-2; unclear D gene. V lost 5 bases to trimming and J lost 4 bases, with 11 bases between them. Germline V lookup: CDR1 MNHNY, CDR2 SVGAGI (reference sequence). The length of the CDR3 is 13 residues. The CDR3 DNA reads as TGTGCCAGCAGTCGAACGCAACCCTATGGCTACACCTTC. Protein sequence: CASSRTQPYGYTF.

The chain has TRBV6-1 and TRBJ1-5; D unclear. The germline gives CDR1 MNHNS, CDR2 SASEGT. The CDR3 length is 15 residues. The germline V and J ends were trimmed by 3 bases and 2 bases, with 11 bases remaining between them. CDR3 sequence reads: CASSDQDAGNQPQHF. For the CDR3, the DNA is TGTGCCAGCAGTGACCAAGACGCGGGCAATCAGCCCCAGCATTTT.

This chain connects TRBV6-5 to TRBJ2-1, with 14 positions matching TRBD2. V dropped 2 bases and J dropped 5; count of bases not matched to a gene: 2. Germline V gene sequence: CDR1 MNHEY, CDR2 SVGAGI. There are 16 residues in the CDR3. In DNA, the CDR3 is TGTGCCAGCAGTTACCGGACTAGCGGGGGGCACAATGAGCAGTTCTTC. It specifies CASSYRTSGGHNEQFF.

Only one count was recorded for this clone. The J gene is TRBJ1-3, the V gene TRBV29-1; possible D gene TRBD1, 5 bases. The CDR3 has 14 residues. Trimming left V 6 bases short and J 4 bases short, with 16 bases between. The germline gives CDR1 SQVTM, CDR2 ANQGSEA. DNA for the CDR3: TGCAGCGTGGCCCTCGGACAAGCAGGAAACACCATATATTTT. It translates to CSVALGQAGNTIYF.

The rearrangement joins TRBV7-2 to TRBJ2-1; TRBD2 matches 13 bases. The J segment lost 7 bases and the V segment lost 6 bases, leaving 15 bases of the junction unmatched. The CDR3 loop spans 18 amino acids. The V gene's germline CDR1 is SGHTA and CDR2 FQGNSA. The CDR3 DNA reads TGTGCCAGCAGGGGGACTAGCGGGGCTCGTTATTCGTTTAATGAGCAGTTCTTC. Encoded protein: CASRGTSGARYSFNEQFF.

The chain carries TRBV19 and TRBJ1-1, with D uncertain. This CDR3 spans 15 amino acids. Trimming shortened V by 3 bases and J by 1 base, and 12 bases separated the two germline ends. CDR1 and CDR2 (germline): LNHDA, SQIVND (reference sequence). The CDR3 spells CASSIISRANTEAFF. The CDR3 nucleotides read TGTGCCAGTAGTATCATCTCGAGGGCGAACACTGAAGCTTTCTTT.

J is TRBJ1-1 and V is TRBV9; no clear D. Germline values: CDR1 SGDLS, CDR2 YYNGEE. V was clipped by 5 bases and J by 3 bases, with 11 bases between them. The CDR3 totals 13 residues. CDR3 amino acids: CASRKGRDTEAFF. The CDR3 DNA reads TGTGCCAGCAGGAAGGGAAGGGACACTGAAGCTTTCTTT.

The CDR3 DNA sequence: TGTGCCAGTAGTATAGTTCTGACAGCTAACACTGAAGCTTTCTTT. Amino acid sequence: CASSIVLTANTEAFF. The rearrangement uses TRBV19 and TRBJ1-1; a possible D gene is TRBD1 (5 bases). This CDR3 has 15 residues. Germline values: CDR1 LNHDA, CDR2 SQIVND (reference sequence). The ends were cut back, 1 base at V and 2 bases at J, with 11 bases in the middle.

This clone was found once. The chain couples TRBV7-6 to TRBJ2-3; TRBD2 is a possible D gene (6 bases). Per the germline V gene, CDR1 is SGHVS and CDR2 is FNYEAQ. The length of the CDR3 is 14 residues. Between the trimmed V and J ends, which lost 5 bases and 2 bases, there was a span of 11 bases. CDR3 coding DNA: TGTGCCAGCAGCCTCAGCGGGCTCACAGATACGCAGTATTTT. Translating it yields CASSLSGLTDTQYF.

The chain uses TRBV14 and TRBJ2-4; D gene uncertain. The CDR3 runs to 15 residues. V shed 1 base and J shed 7 bases, with 14 bases lying between them. Germline V gives CDR1 SGHDN, CDR2 FVKESK. CDR3 DNA: TGTGCCAGCAGCCAAGGTCCTACGAGAGCTAACATTCAGTACTTC. This encodes CASSQGPTRANIQYF. Complete variable domain (other parts from reference TRBV14 and TRBJ2-4): EAGVTQFPSHSVIEKGQTVTLRCDPISGHDNLYWYRRVMGKEIKFLLHFVKESKQDESGMPNNRFLAERTGGTYSTLKVQPAELEDSGVYFCASSQGPTRANIQYFGAGTRLSVL.

The chain carries TRBV11-2 and TRBJ1-1, with 7 positions matching TRBD1. Losses at the gene ends were 7 bases for V and 6 bases for J; bases not matched to a gene: 14. Germline loops: CDR1 SGHAT, CDR2 FQNNGV. The CDR3 has 15 residues. The CDR3 region has the DNA TGTGCCAGCAACCCACCTATTGGAGGGGGCCCTGAAGCTTTCTTT. As protein: CASNPPIGGGPEAFF.

This chain connects TRBV28 to TRBJ1-6; the match to TRBD1 covers 8 bases. V lost 6 bases, J lost 8 bases, and 3 bases stayed unmatched. The CDR3 is made up of 13 amino acids. Germline lookup yields CDR1 MDHEN and CDR2 SYDVKM. The CDR3 spells CASRGQEYSPLHF. The DNA of the CDR3 is TGTGCCAGCAGGGGACAGGAGTATTCACCCCTCCACTTT. Filled out from reference TRBV28 and TRBJ1-6, the complete variable domain reads DVKVTQSSRYLVKRTGEKVFLECVQDMDHENMFWYRQDPGLGLRLIYFSYDVKMKEKGDIPEGYSVSREKKERFSLILESASTNQTSMYLCASRGQEYSPLHFGNGTRLTVT.

The rearrangement uses TRBV28 and TRBJ1-1; possible D gene TRBD1, 5 bases. The germline V and J ends were trimmed by 2 bases and 7 bases, with 11 bases remaining between them. CDR1 and CDR2 from the germline V gene are MDHEN and SYDVKM. The CDR3 extends over 13 amino acids. CDR3 DNA sequence: TGTGCCAGCAGTTTAAATGGGGGTGGTGAAGCTTTCTTT. Protein: CASSLNGGGEAFF.

This clone was picked up one time. V is TRBV12-3 or TRBV12-4 and J is TRBJ2-1; a weak D match, TRBD1 (6 bases). V lost 5 bases and J 10 bases, leaving 9 bases between the germline ends. There are 11 residues in the CDR3. CDR3 amino acids: CASSQTGEQFF. In nucleotides, the CDR3 is TGTGCCAGCAGTCAGACAGGCGAGCAGTTCTTC.

The chain is built from TRBV27 and TRBJ1-4; no clear D. The V gene lost 6 bases and the J gene lost 8 bases, with 13 bases spanning the gap. This CDR3 has 13 amino acids. Germline assignment: CDR1 MNHEY and CDR2 SMNVEV (reference sequence). The CDR3 DNA follows: TGTGCCAGCAGCCCCCGATACTTAGAAAAACTGTTTTTT. It yields the protein CASSPRYLEKLFF.

The rearrangement joins TRBV9 to TRBJ2-3, with TRBD2 identical over 11 bases. Germline trimming cut 3 bases from V and 2 bases from J; bases unmatched to any gene: 2. The CDR3 extends over 15 amino acids. Germline CDR1 and CDR2: SGDLS and YYNGEE. The CDR3 is CASSGGLAATDTQYF. The CDR3 region has the DNA TGTGCCAGCAGCGGGGGACTAGCGGCCACAGATACGCAGTATTTT.

This clone was recorded once. This chain uses TRBV6-5 with TRBJ1-6; no clear D gene. V was trimmed by 2 bases and J by 8 bases, leaving 10 bases between them. CDR3 length equals 14 residues. In germline, CDR1 is MNHEY, CDR2 SVGAGI. CDR3: CASSYGDLDSPLHF. The DNA for the CDR3 is TGTGCCAGCAGTTACGGGGATCTTGATTCACCCCTCCACTTT.

The V gene is TRBV19, the J gene TRBJ1-1; 8 bases agree with TRBD1. The length of the CDR3 is 14 residues. CDR1 is LNHDA and CDR2 is SQIVND in the germline V gene (reference sequence). J lost 0 bases, V lost 7 bases, and 4 bases had no gene match. CDR3 DNA sequence: TGTGCCAGTACCCCGACAGGGGTGAACACTGAAGCTTTCTTT. Residues: CASTPTGVNTEAFF.